The 32 T cell receptor beta chains below all came from one sample that was sequenced in a study of cytomegalovirus exposure and HLA in healthy donors. PCR involved 60 Vbeta and 13 Jbeta primers. Generated by immunoSEQ multiplex PCR, the TCRdb table keeps only in-frame clones and is missing some. This sample contains over 100,000 clones. Sequencing input: PBMCs. The source is a man younger than 45 in good health and CMV-seronegative.

This chain uses TRBV11-3 with TRBJ2-7; possible D gene TRBD2, 6 bases. There are 16 residues in the CDR3. Between the trimmed V and J ends, which lost 3 bases and 3 bases, there was a span of 18 bases. Germline assignment: CDR1 SGHNT and CDR2 YENEEA. Written as DNA, the CDR3 is TGTGCCAGCAGCTTGGGGGGTAGGACAACCATCTACGAGCAGTACTTC. This codes for CASSLGGRTTIYEQYF.

The chain employs TRBV5-4 and TRBJ2-3, with TRBD1 matching 7 bases. J lost 4 bases, V lost 5 bases, and 13 bases had no gene match. CDR1 is SGHNT and CDR2 is YYREEE in the germline V gene (reference sequence). This CDR3 is built from 16 residues. Here the CDR3 reads CASSRPRTGEADTQYF. The CDR3 DNA follows: TGTGCCAGCAGTAGACCCCGGACAGGAGAGGCAGATACGCAGTATTTT. The whole variable domain, remainder taken from reference TRBV5-4 and TRBJ2-3, is ETGVTQSPTHLIKTRGQQVTLRCSSQSGHNTVSWYQQALGQGPQFIFQYYREEENGRGNFPPRFSGLQFPNYSSELNVNALELDDSALYLCASSRPRTGEADTQYFGPGTRLTVL.

J is TRBJ2-5 and V is TRBV9; 9 bases are shared with TRBD1. Germline trimming cut 2 bases from V and 2 bases from J; bases unmatched to any gene: 4. The germline V gene encodes CDR1 SGDLS and CDR2 YYNGEE. The CDR3 has 15 residues. The CDR3: CASSVGTGRQETQYF. The DNA of the CDR3 is TGTGCCAGCAGCGTGGGGACAGGGCGGCAAGAGACCCAGTACTTC.

This sequence joins TRBV9 and TRBJ1-3; a possible D gene is TRBD2 (7 bases). The closer fit of TRBJ2-2 to the DNA end suggests the J call may be wrong. Germline values: CDR1 SGDLS, CDR2 YYNGEE. The CDR3 spans 15 residues. The CDR3 spells CASSVAGGHTGELFF. The CDR3 nucleotides are TGTGCCAGCAGCGTAGCCGGGGGGCACACCGGGGAGCTGTTTTTT.

The CDR3 region is CASSQASQGTRYTF. The CDR3 DNA follows: TGCGCCAGCAGCCAAGCGTCGCAGGGGACGAGGTACACCTTC. This rearrangement joins TRBV4-3 to TRBJ1-2; maybe TRBD1 (6 bases). The CDR3 extends over 14 amino acids. Trimming took 1 base from V and 11 from J, leaving 17 bases between them. In germline, CDR1 is LGHNA, CDR2 YSLEER.

V gene TRBV6-5 combines with J gene TRBJ2-7; 9 positions match TRBD1. The CDR3 extends over 16 amino acids. CDR1 and CDR2 (germline): MNHEY, SVGAGI. Trimming cost V 0 bases and J 0 bases; bases outside gene matches: 3. The CDR3 here is CASSYSWDRASYEQYF. In DNA, the CDR3 is TGTGCCAGCAGTTACTCATGGGACAGGGCCTCCTACGAGCAGTACTTC.

The J gene is TRBJ1-1, the V gene TRBV6-5; D is possibly TRBD1 (6 bases). V was cut by 6 bases and J by 8 bases, with 13 bases left in between. CDR1 and CDR2 from the germline V gene are MNHEY and SVGAGI. CDR3 length: 12 residues. CDR3 in DNA: TGTGCCAGCAGGGAGACAGGCCAGGAAGCTTTCTTT. Translated: CASRETGQEAFF.

V is TRBV5-1 and J is TRBJ2-5, with 10 bases aligning to TRBD2. The tail of the sequence fits TRBJ2-7 better, so the J call may be wrong. The CDR3 covers 14 residues. The V gene's germline CDR1 is SGHRS and CDR2 YFSETQ. The CDR3 sequence: CASSLERGGREQYF. The CDR3 DNA sequence: TGCGCCAGCAGCTTGGAGCGGGGGGGCCGCGAGCAGTACTTC.

The chain combines TRBV19 with TRBJ1-2; TRBD1 is a possible D gene (5 bases). V shed 1 base and J shed 4 bases, with 7 bases lying between them. Germline V gene data show CDR1 as LNHDA and CDR2 as SQIVND (reference sequence). There are 13 residues in the CDR3. The CDR3 here is CASSIGTSYGYTF. DNA for the CDR3: TGTGCCAGTAGTATAGGGACAAGCTATGGCTACACCTTC.

The chain employs TRBV9 and TRBJ1-1, with TRBD1 identical over 7 bases. The CDR3 is 14 residues long. V was pared by 2 bases and J by 4 bases, with 5 bases of the junction left unmatched. CDR1 is SGDLS, CDR2 YYNGEE, per germline. The CDR3 sequence: CASSVRGQTTEAFF. In DNA, the CDR3 is TGTGCCAGCAGCGTTAGGGGACAGACCACTGAAGCTTTCTTT.

V and J are TRBV7-2 and TRBJ2-2, with 8 bases aligning to TRBD2. This CDR3 spans 15 amino acids. CDR1 and CDR2 (germline): SGHTA, FQGNSA. Losses at the gene ends were 1 base for V and 9 bases for J; bases not matched to a gene: 7. The CDR3 protein is CASSLGRGDIRELFF. The CDR3 DNA sequence: TGTGCCAGCAGCTTAGGGCGGGGGGACATCAGGGAGCTGTTTTTT.

The chain has TRBV27 and TRBJ2-4, with 14 bases matching TRBD2. The CDR3 is 20 amino acids. Germline values: CDR1 MNHEY, CDR2 SMNVEV (reference sequence). V lost 5 bases and J lost 3; bases outside the gene matches: 15. Here the CDR3 reads CASSPKPGTSGGKYKNIQYF. The CDR3 region has the DNA TGTGCCAGCAGTCCTAAGCCCGGGACTAGCGGGGGTAAATACAAAAACATTCAGTACTTC.

The chain has TRBV6-1 and TRBJ2-5, with TRBD2 matching over 9 bases. The J call is in doubt because the DNA end fits TRBJ2-7 better. There are 15 residues in the CDR3. CDR1 MNHNS and CDR2 SASEGT come from the germline V gene. CDR3 protein: CASSEVRAGGYEQYF. The CDR3 nucleotides are TGTGCCAGCAGTGAGGTACGAGCGGGGGGCTACGAGCAGTACTTC.

This sequence joins TRBV10-3 and TRBJ1-2, with D perhaps matching TRBD1 (6 bases). The V gene lost 5 bases and the J gene lost 3 bases, with 16 bases spanning the gap. The CDR3 consists of 15 residues. The germline V gene encodes CDR1 ENHRY and CDR2 SYGVKD. CDR3 protein: CAISQGRGADYGYTF. The CDR3 region has the DNA TGTGCCATCAGTCAGGGGAGGGGGGCCGACTATGGCTACACCTTC.

The chain couples TRBV6-6 to TRBJ2-7, with a weak D call TRBD1 (6 bases). This CDR3 is 15 amino acids long. Germline V gene data show CDR1 as MNHNY and CDR2 as SVGAGI (reference sequence). Deletions cut 0 bases from V and 4 bases from J, with 13 bases between. Here the CDR3 reads CASSYSRGLLYEQYF. CDR3 coding DNA: TGTGCCAGCAGTTACTCTAGGGGGTTGTTATACGAGCAGTACTTC.

The CDR3: CASSGTGGLTEAFF. Written as DNA, the CDR3 is TGTGCCAGCTCAGGGACAGGGGGCCTAACTGAAGCTTTCTTT. This chain links TRBV18 with TRBJ1-1; 12 nucleotides line up with TRBD1. Germline CDR1 KGHSH, CDR2 LQKENI. V lost 5 bases to trimming and J lost 5 bases; unmatched junction nucleotides: 3. The CDR3 has 14 amino acids. The full variable domain, its missing parts supplied by reference TRBV18 and TRBJ1-1, is NAGVMQNPRHLVRRRGQEARLRCSPMKGHSHVYWYRQLPEEGLKFMVYLQKENIIDESGMPKERFSAEFPKEGPSILRIQQVVRGDSAAYFCASSGTGGLTEAFFGQGTRLTVV.

The rearrangement links TRBV5-1 to TRBJ2-3; 13 positions agree with TRBD2. The V and J ends lost 4 bases and 2 bases, in that order; junction bases with no gene match: 7. Germline-derived CDR1 and CDR2 are SGHRS and YFSETQ. This CDR3 contains 17 residues. CDR3 sequence reads: CASSVTLAGGPTDTQYF. The CDR3 nucleotides read TGCGCCAGCAGCGTCACACTAGCGGGGGGGCCCACAGATACGCAGTATTTT.

The chain has TRBV27 and TRBJ2-3; 9 nucleotides agree with TRBD2. Trimming at V came to 5 bases and at J to 2 bases, leaving 11 bases not matched to a gene. CDR1 MNHEY and CDR2 SMNVEV come from the germline V gene (reference sequence). The CDR3 consists of 17 residues. CDR3 bases: TGTGCCAGCAGTCTGGGGACTAGCTGGGCTCACACAGATACGCAGTATTTT. Translated: CASSLGTSWAHTDTQYF.

CDR3 nucleotide sequence: TGTGCCGGTACCCATGACTTGAGCTACAATGAGCAGTTCTTC. This encodes CAGTHDLSYNEQFF. The gene calls are TRBV30 and TRBJ2-1, with D unresolved. The CDR3 is 14 amino acids. The germline gives CDR1 GTSNPN, CDR2 SVGIG (reference sequence). Trimming removed 8 bases from V and 3 bases from J, with 17 bases in between. The full variable domain, completed using reference TRBV30 and TRBJ2-1, is SQTIHQWPATLVQPVGSPLSLECTVEGTSNPNLYWYRQAAGRGLQLLFYSVGIGQISSEVPQNLSASRPQDRQFILSSKKLLLSDSGFYLCAGTHDLSYNEQFFGPGTRLTVL.

The rearrangement links TRBV7-2 to TRBJ1-5, with D tentatively TRBD1 (6 bases). Germline loops: CDR1 SGHTA, CDR2 FQGNSA. V lost 4 bases to trimming and J lost 7 bases, with 11 bases between them. This CDR3 has 13 residues. CDR3 sequence: CASSSNQGQPQHF. In nucleotides, the CDR3 is TGTGCCAGCAGCTCAAACCAGGGGCAGCCCCAGCATTTT.

The V and J genes are TRBV28 and TRBJ2-3, with 8 bases that match TRBD1. Germline lookup yields CDR1 MDHEN and CDR2 SYDVKM. Losses at the gene ends were 6 bases for V and 2 bases for J; bases not matched to a gene: 7. This CDR3 is 15 amino acids long. The CDR3 here is CASRTDREDTDTQYF. In nucleotides, the CDR3 is TGTGCCAGCAGGACGGACAGGGAAGACACAGATACGCAGTATTTT.

CDR3: CASSSTRDLYEQYF. The CDR3 nucleotides read TGTGCCAGCAGTTCAACCAGGGATCTCTACGAGCAGTACTTC. The J gene is TRBJ2-5, the V gene TRBV6-5, with a weak D call TRBD1 (5 bases). The assigned J gene may be wrong: the sequence end matches TRBJ2-7 better. The germline V gene has CDR1 MNHEY and CDR2 SVGAGI. The CDR3 consists of 14 residues.

The chain joins TRBV6-4 to TRBJ1-1; D is ambiguous. V was clipped by 4 bases and J by 4 bases, with 10 bases between them. The CDR3 is made up of 13 amino acids. Germline CDR1 reads MRHNA; CDR2 reads SNTAGT. The CDR3, as DNA: TGTGCCAGCAGTGCCGGGTTTCGCACTGAAGCTTTCTTT. It yields the protein CASSAGFRTEAFF.

The rearrangement joins TRBV30 to TRBJ2-5; D is possibly TRBD2 (6 bases). Gene TRBJ2-7 matches the end of the DNA better, so the J call may be wrong. Germline V CDR1 and CDR2: GTSNPN, SVGIG (reference sequence). CDR3 length: 12 residues. DNA of the CDR3: TGTGCCTGGAGCGCGGGATCCTACGAGCAGTACTTC. Translating gives CAWSAGSYEQYF.

The chain recombines TRBV25-1 with TRBJ2-5; the D gene is possibly TRBD1 (6 bases). Near its end, the DNA agrees better with TRBJ2-7, so the J call may be wrong. The V gene's germline CDR1 is MGHDK and CDR2 SYGVNS. CDR3 length equals 14 residues. This CDR3 reads CASSGDRPSYEQYF. The DNA of the CDR3 is TGTGCCAGCAGTGGAGACAGGCCTTCCTACGAGCAGTACTTC.

The chain joins TRBV7-8 to TRBJ2-1; 9 bases are shared with TRBD2. The length of the CDR3 is 15 residues. Trimming cost V 7 bases and J 5 bases; bases outside gene matches: 9. Germline V gene lookup returns CDR1 SGHVS and CDR2 FQNEAQ. This CDR3 is CASIARASGDNEQFF. In nucleotides, the CDR3 is TGTGCCAGCATCGCTAGGGCTAGCGGGGACAATGAGCAGTTCTTC.

This chain uses TRBV6-4 with TRBJ2-2, with TRBD2 identical over 10 bases. Germline V gene lookup returns CDR1 MRHNA and CDR2 SNTAGT. With V trimmed by 0 bases and J by 4 bases, 5 bases remained unmatched. The CDR3 contains 17 residues. In DNA, the CDR3 is TGTGCCAGCAGTGACTCGAATAGCGGGGGGCCCACCGGGGAGCTGTTTTTT. Translating it yields CASSDSNSGGPTGELFF.

V is TRBV5-6 and J is TRBJ2-7; 8 nucleotides match TRBD2. Losses at the gene ends were 4 bases for V and 3 bases for J; bases not matched to a gene: 9. In germline, CDR1 is SGHDT, CDR2 YYEEEE. The CDR3 loop spans 15 amino acids. In DNA form, the CDR3 reads TGTGCCAGCAGCCCGCGGGGGGCGGGCGGCTACGAGCAGTACTTC. Protein: CASSPRGAGGYEQYF.

The genes are TRBV11-2 and TRBJ2-1; D not resolved. Germline CDR1 SGHAT, CDR2 FQNNGV. V was clipped by 1 base and J by 8 bases, with 6 bases between them. This CDR3 has 12 residues. The CDR3 spells CASSLARHEQFF. DNA of the CDR3: TGTGCCAGCAGCTTAGCGAGGCATGAGCAGTTCTTC.

With regard to this clone: Other nucleotide sequences from this sample produce the same CDR3. The CDR3 DNA reads TGCGCCAGCAGCTTGTTTGGGGGGAATCAGCCCCAGCATTTT. It is translated as CASSLFGGNQPQHF. This chain links TRBV5-1 with TRBJ1-5, with D perhaps matching TRBD1 (5 bases). The germline V and J ends were trimmed by 1 base and 4 bases, with 9 bases remaining between them. The CDR3 consists of 14 residues. In germline, CDR1 is SGHRS, CDR2 YFSETQ.

This sequence joins TRBV11-1 and TRBJ1-1; D is unresolved. Germline CDR1 reads SGHAT; CDR2 reads FQDESV (reference sequence). V lost 1 base and J lost 0, with 6 bases in between. This CDR3 is built from 14 residues. CDR3: CASSLDTLNTEAFF. The CDR3 nucleotides are TGTGCCAGCAGCTTAGACACGTTGAACACTGAAGCTTTCTTT.

The chain has TRBV7-3 and TRBJ2-7, with a weak D call TRBD2 (6 bases). CDR3 length equals 15 residues. CDR1 is SGHTA and CDR2 is FQGTGA in the germline V gene. Deletions cut 2 bases from V and 2 bases from J, with 13 bases between. The CDR3 nucleotides read TGTGCCAGCAGCTTAGGACGGGAGTACGCCTACGAGCAGTACTTC. Its protein is CASSLGREYAYEQYF.